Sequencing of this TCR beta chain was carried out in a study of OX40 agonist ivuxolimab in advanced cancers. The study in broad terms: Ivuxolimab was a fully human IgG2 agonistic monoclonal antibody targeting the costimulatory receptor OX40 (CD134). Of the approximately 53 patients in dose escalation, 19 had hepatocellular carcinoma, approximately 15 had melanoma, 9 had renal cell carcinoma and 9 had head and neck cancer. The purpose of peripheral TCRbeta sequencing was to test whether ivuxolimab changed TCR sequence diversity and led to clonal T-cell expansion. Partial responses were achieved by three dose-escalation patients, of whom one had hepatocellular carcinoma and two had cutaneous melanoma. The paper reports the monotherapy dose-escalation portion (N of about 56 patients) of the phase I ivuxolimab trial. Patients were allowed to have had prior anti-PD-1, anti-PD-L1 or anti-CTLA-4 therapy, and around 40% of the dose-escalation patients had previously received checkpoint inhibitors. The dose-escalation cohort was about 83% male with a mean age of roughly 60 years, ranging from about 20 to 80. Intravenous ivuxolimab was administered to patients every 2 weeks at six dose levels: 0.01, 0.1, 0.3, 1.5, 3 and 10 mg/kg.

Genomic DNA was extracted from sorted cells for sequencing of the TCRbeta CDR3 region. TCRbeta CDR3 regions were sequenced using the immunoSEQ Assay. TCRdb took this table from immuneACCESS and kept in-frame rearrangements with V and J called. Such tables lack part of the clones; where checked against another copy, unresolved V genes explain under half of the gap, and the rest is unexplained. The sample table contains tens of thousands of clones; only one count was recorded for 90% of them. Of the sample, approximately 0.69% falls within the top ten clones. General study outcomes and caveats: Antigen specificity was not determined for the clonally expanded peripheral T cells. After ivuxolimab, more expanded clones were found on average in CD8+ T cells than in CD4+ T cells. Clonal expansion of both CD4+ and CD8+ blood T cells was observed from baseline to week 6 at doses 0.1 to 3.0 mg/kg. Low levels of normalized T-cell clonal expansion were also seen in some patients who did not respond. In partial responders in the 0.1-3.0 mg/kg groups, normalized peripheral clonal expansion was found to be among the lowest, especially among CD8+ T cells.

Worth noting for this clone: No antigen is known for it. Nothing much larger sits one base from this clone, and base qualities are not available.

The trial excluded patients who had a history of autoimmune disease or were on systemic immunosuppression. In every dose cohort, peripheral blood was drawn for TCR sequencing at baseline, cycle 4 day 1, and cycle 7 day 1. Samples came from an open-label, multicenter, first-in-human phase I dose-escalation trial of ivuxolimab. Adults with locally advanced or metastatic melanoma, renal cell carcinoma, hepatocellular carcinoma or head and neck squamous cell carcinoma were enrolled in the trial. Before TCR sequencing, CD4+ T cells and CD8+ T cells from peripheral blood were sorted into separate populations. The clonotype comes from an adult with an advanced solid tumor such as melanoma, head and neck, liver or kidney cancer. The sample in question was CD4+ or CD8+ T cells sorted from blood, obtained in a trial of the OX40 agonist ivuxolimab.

The DNA is TGTGCCAGCAGCTTGCTAGCGGGAGATCAAGAGACCCAGTACTTC. Its translation is CASSLLAGDQETQYF. This receptor chain uses TRBV5-4 and TRBJ2-5; 10 nucleotides in the junction match TRBD2. The CDR3 contains 15 residues, cysteine and phenylalanine counted. Of all the DNA, just the CDR3 is kept, 45 bases in frame from base 1. Trimming takes 1 base off V and 2 bases off J; junction bases not matched to a gene: 2. For CDR1 and CDR2, the germline V gene (reference sequence) lists SGHNT and YYREEE.